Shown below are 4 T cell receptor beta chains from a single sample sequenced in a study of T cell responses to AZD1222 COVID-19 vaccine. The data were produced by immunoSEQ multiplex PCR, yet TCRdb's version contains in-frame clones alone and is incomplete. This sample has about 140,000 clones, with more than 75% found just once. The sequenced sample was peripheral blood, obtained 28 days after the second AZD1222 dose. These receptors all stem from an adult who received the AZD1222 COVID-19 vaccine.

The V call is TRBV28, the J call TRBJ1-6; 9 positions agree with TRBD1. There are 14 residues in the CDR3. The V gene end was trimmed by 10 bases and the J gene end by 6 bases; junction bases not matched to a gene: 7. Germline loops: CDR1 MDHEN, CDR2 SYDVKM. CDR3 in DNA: TGTGCCACCAACCGGGACAGGGCTAATTCACCCCTCCACTTT. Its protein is CATNRDRANSPLHF.

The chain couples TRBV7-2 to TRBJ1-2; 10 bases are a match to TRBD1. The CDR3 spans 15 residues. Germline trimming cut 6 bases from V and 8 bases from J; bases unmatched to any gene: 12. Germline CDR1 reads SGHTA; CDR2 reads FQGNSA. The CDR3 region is CASRPTGTGVVGYTF. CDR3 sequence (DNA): TGTGCCAGCAGGCCCACCGGGACAGGGGTCGTGGGCTACACCTTC.

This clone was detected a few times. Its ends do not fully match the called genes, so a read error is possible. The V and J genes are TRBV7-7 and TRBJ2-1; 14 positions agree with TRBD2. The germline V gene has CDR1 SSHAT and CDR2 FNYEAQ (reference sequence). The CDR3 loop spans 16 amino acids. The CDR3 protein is CASSSGLAGGVREQFF. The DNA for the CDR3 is TGTGCTAGCAGCTCCGGACTAGCGGGGGGAGTAAGGGAGCAGTTCTTC.

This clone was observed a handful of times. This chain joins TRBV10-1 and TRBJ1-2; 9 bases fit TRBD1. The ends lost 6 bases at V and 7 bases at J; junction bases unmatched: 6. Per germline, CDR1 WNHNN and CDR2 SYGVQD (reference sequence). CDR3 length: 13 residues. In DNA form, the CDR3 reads TGCGCCAGCAGCCCGGGACAGGGTTTTGGCTACACCTTC. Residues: CASSPGQGFGYTF.